The clone carrying this T cell receptor beta chain was found a few times. This entry comes from a study of T-cell reconstitution after alpha-beta-depleted transplantation in children. The germline V gene encodes CDR1 KGHDR and CDR2 SFDVKD. The V end was cut by 3 bases, the J end by 0 bases, with 11 bases between. The CDR3 runs to 16 residues. Construction of the TCRbeta library involved unique molecular identifiers. One entry per CDR3 protein, called by TCRdb with MiXCR from the PCR reads. The sample consists of hundreds of thousands of distinct CDR3 sequences, around a sixth of them appearing once. Sample: PBMCs from the stem cell graft donor, taken from the stem cell graft. The sequence was collected from a human donor who donated a stem cell graft to a child with acute myeloid leukemia. This chain joins TRBV24-1 and TRBJ2-1; D is possibly TRBD1 (5 bases). The CDR3, as DNA: TGTGCCACCAGTGATAACAGGCTTAGCTCCTACAATGAGCAGTTCTTC. Residues: CATSDNRLSSYNEQFF.